The present T cell receptor beta chain was sequenced within a study of Ad26.COV2.S vaccination and SARS-CoV-2 variants. The wider study: Ad26.COV2.S arm of COV1001 included the donor. Dosing was one shot or two shots 56 days apart.

Treatment meaning: approximately 18 received Ad26.COV2.S at low or high dose, single or two shots; about 5 received placebo; per-sample allocation not given. Repertoires come from day 63 after the first vaccine or placebo injection. Measured with immunoSEQ multiplex PCR; TCRdb has only the in-frame clones, and not every one. The sample consists of some 480,000 clones, around 88% of them appearing once. Deletions cut 5 bases from V and 4 bases from J, with 17 bases between. Looked up from germline, CDR1 is SEHNR and CDR2 is FQNEAQ (reference sequence). The CDR3 extends over 15 amino acids. Material: peripheral blood, obtained in a trial of Ad26.COV2.S vaccine versus placebo. This receptor was identified in a person aged 18 to 65 who received the Ad26.COV2.S COVID-19 vaccine or a placebo. The chain joins TRBV7-9 to TRBJ1-2; D remains unclear. The DNA for the CDR3 is TGTGCCAGCAGCCCGGATAGCTCCCGGGGCTATGGCTACACCTTC. It translates to CASSPDSSRGYGYTF.